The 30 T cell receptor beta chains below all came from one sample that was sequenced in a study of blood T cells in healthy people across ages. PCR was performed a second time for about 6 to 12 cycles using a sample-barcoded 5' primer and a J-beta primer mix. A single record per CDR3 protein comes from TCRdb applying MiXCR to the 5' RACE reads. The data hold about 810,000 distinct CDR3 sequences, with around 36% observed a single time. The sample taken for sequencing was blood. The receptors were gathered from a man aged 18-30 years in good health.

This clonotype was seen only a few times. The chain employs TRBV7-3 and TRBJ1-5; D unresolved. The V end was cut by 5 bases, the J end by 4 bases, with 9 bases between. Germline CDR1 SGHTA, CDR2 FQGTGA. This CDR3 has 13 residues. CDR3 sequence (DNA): TGTGCCAGCAGCATAGGAATTAATCAGCCCCAGCATTTT. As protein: CASSIGINQPQHF.

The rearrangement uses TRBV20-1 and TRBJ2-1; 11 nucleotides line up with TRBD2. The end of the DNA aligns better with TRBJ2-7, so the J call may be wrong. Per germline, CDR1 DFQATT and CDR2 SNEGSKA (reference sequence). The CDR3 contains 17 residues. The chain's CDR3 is CSARVRSSGGSYNEQYF. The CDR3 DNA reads TGCAGTGCTAGAGTGAGGTCTAGCGGGGGGTCCTACAATGAGCAGTACTTC.

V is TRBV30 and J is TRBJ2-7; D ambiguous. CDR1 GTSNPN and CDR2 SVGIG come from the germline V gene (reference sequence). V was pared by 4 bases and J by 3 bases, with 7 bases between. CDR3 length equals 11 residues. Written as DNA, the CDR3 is TGTGCCTGGATCCTAGACTACGAGCAGTACTTC. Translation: CAWILDYEQYF.

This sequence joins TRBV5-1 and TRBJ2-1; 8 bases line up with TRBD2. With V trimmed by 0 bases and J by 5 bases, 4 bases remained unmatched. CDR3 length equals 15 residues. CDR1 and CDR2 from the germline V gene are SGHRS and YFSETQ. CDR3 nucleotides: TGCGCCAGCAGCTTGGCCGGGACTAGAGACAATGAGCAGTTCTTC. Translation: CASSLAGTRDNEQFF.

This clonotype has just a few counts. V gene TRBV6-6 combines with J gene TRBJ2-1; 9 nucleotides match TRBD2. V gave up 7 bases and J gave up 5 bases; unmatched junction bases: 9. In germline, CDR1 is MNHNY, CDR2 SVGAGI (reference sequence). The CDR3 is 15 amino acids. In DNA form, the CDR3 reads TGTGCCAGCATTTTAGAGCGGGGGGCGCACAATGAGCAGTTCTTC. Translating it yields CASILERGAHNEQFF.

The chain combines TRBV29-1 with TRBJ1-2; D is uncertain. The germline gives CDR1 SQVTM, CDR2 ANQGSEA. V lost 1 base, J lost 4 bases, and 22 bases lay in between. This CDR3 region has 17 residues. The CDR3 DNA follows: TGCAGCGTTGAAGTCCTGGGGATGGGGTATTCGATCTATGGCTACACCTTC. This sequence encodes CSVEVLGMGYSIYGYTF. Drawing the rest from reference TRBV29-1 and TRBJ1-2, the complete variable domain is SAVISQKPSRDICQRGTSLTIQCQVDSQVTMMFWYRQQPGQSLTLIATANQGSEATYESGFVIDKFPISRPNLTFSTLTVSNMSPEDSSIYLCSVEVLGMGYSIYGYTFGSGTRLTVV.

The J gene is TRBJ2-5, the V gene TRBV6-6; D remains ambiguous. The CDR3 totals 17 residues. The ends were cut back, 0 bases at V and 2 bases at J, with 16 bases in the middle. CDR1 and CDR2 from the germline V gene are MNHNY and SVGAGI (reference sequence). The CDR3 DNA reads TGTGCCAGCAGTTACTCTCGATATGATAGGGCACAAGAGACCCAGTACTTC. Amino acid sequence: CASSYSRYDRAQETQYF.

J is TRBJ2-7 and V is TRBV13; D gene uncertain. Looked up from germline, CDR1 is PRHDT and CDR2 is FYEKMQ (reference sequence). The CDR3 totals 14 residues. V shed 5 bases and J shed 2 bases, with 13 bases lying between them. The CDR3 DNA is TGTGCCAGCAGCCGGCAGAACCTCGCCTACGAGCAGTACTTC. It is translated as CASSRQNLAYEQYF.

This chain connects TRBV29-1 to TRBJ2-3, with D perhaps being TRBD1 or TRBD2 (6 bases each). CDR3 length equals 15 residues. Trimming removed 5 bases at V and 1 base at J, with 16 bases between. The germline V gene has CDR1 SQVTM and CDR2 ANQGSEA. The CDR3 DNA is TGCAGCGTTCACTCACCCGGGGGCGGCACAGATACGCAGTATTTT. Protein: CSVHSPGGGTDTQYF.

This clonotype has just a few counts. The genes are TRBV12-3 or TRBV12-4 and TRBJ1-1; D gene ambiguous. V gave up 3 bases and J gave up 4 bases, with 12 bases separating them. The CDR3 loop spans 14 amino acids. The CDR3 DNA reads TGTGCCAGCAGTTTCGGGGTCGGGAGCACTGAAGCTTTCTTT. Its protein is CASSFGVGSTEAFF.

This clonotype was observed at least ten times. For the CDR3, the DNA is TGTGCCAGCACCCTTGGGACTAGCGGGGACAATGAGCAGTTCTTC. Residues: CASTLGTSGDNEQFF. The chain is built from TRBV28 and TRBJ2-1, with TRBD2 identical over 13 bases. Germline loops: CDR1 MDHEN, CDR2 SYDVKM. This CDR3 is 15 amino acids long. Trimming cost V 7 bases and J 5 bases; bases outside gene matches: 5.

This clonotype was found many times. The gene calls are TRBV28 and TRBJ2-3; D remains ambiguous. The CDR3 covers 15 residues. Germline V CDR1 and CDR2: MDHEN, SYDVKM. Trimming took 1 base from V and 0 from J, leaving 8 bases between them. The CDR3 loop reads CASSLSAASTDTQYF. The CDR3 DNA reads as TGTGCCAGCAGTTTATCGGCAGCAAGCACAGATACGCAGTATTTT. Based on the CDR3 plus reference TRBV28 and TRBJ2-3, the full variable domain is DVKVTQSSRYLVKRTGEKVFLECVQDMDHENMFWYRQDPGLGLRLIYFSYDVKMKEKGDIPEGYSVSREKKERFSLILESASTNQTSMYLCASSLSAASTDTQYFGPGTRLTVL.

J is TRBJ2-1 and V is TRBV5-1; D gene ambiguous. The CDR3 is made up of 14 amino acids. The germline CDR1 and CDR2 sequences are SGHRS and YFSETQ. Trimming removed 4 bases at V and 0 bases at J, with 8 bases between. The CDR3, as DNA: TGCGCCAGCAGCAAAGACAACTCCTACAATGAGCAGTTCTTC. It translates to CASSKDNSYNEQFF.

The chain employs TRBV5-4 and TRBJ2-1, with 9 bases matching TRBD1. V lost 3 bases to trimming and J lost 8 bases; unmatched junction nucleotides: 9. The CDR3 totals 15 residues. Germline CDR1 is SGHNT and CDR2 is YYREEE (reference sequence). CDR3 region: CASSYDRTGEDEQFF. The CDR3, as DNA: TGTGCCAGCAGCTACGACCGGACAGGGGAGGATGAGCAGTTCTTC.

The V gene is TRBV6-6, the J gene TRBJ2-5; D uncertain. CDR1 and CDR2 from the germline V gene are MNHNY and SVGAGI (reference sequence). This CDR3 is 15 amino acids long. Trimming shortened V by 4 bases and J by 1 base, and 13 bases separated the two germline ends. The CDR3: CASSSLRRTQETQYF. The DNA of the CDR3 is TGTGCCAGCAGTTCCTTGAGACGGACCCAAGAGACCCAGTACTTC.

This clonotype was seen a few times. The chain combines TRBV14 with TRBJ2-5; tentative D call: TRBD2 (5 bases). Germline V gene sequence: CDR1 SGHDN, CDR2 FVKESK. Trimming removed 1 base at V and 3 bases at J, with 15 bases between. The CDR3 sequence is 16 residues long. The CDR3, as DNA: TGTGCCAGCAGCCAAGGTCTATATGAGGGTGAAGAGACCCAGTACTTC. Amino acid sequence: CASSQGLYEGEETQYF.

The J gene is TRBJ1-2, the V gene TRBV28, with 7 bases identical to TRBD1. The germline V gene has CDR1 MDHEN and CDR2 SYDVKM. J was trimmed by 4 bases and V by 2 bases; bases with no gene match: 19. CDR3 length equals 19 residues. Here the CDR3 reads CASSLGTRDSQLRRYGYTF. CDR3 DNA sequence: TGTGCCAGCAGTTTAGGGACGAGGGACAGCCAGCTCAGACGCTATGGCTACACCTTC.

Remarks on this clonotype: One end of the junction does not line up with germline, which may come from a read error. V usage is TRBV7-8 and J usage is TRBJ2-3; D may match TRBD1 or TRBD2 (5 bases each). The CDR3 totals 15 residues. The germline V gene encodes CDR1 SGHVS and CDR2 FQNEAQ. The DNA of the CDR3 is TGTGCCAGCAGCCCAAGCCCGGGGCTCACAGGTACGCAGTATTTT. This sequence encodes CASSPSPGLTGTQYF.

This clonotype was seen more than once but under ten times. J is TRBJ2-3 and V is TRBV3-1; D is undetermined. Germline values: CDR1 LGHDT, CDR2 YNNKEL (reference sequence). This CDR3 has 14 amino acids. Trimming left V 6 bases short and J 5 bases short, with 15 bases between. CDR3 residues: CASREEGPGDTQYF. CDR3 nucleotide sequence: TGTGCCAGCAGGGAAGAAGGGCCTGGAGATACGCAGTATTTT.

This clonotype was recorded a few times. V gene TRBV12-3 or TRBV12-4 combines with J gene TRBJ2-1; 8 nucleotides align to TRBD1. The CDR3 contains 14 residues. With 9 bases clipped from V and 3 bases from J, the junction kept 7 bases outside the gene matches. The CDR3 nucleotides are TGTGCCAGTTTACAGGGGGAGAACTACAATGAGCAGTTCTTC. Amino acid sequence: CASLQGENYNEQFF.

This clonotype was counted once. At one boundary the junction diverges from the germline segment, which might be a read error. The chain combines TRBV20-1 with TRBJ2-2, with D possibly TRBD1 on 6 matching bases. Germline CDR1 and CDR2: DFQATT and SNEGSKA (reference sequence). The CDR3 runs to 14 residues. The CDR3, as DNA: TGCAGTGCTAGACTTCAGGGGAACACCGGGGAGTTGTTTTTT. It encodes CSARLQGNTGELFF.

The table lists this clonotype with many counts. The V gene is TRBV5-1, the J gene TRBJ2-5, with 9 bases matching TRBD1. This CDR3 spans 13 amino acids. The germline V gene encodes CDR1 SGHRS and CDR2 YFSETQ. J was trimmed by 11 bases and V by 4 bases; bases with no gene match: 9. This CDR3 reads CASSPWTGEIQYF. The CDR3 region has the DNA TGCGCCAGCAGCCCCTGGACAGGGGAGATACAGTACTTC.

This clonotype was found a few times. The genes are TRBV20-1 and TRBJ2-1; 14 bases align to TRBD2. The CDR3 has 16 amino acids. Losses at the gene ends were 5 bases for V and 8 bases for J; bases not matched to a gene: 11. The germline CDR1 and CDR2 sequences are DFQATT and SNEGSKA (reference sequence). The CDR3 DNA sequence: TGCAGTGCTCAGACTAGCGGGGGGGCCATATTCGATGAGCAGTTCTTC. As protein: CSAQTSGGAIFDEQFF.

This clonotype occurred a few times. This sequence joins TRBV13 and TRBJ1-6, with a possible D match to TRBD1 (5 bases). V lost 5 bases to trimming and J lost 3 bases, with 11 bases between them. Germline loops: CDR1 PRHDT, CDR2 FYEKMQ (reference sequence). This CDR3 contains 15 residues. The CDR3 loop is CASSEGLNYNSPLHF. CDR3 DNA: TGTGCCAGCAGCGAGGGACTGAACTATAATTCACCCCTCCACTTT.

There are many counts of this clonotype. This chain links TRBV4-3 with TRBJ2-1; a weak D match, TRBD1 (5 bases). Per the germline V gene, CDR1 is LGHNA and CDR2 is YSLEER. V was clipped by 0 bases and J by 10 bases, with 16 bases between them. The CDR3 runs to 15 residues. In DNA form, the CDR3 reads TGCGCCAGCAGCCAAGAAGGGTTTGGGGCTCGGGAGCAGTTCTTC. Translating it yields CASSQEGFGAREQFF.

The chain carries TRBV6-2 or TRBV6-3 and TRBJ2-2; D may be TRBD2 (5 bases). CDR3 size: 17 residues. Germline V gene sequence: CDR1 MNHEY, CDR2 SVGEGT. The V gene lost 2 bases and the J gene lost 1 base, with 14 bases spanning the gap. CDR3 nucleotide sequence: TGTGCCAGCAGTTACCCCTTGAGGAGGTTGAACACCGGGGAGCTGTTTTTT. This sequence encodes CASSYPLRRLNTGELFF.

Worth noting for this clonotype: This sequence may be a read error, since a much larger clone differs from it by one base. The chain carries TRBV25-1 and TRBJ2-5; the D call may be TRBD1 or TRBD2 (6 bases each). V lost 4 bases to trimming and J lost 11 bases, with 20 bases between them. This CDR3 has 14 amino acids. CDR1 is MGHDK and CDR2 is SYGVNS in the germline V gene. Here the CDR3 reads CASSGGVGGREQYF. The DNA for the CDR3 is TGTGCCAGCAGTGGAGGGGTAGGGGGGAGAGAGCAGTACTTC.

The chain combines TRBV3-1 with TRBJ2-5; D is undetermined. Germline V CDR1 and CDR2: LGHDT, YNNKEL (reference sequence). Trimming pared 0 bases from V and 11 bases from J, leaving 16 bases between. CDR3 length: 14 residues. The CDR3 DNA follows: TGTGCCAGCAGCCAAGATGCGACCTACAATGAGCAGTACTTC. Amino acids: CASSQDATYNEQYF.

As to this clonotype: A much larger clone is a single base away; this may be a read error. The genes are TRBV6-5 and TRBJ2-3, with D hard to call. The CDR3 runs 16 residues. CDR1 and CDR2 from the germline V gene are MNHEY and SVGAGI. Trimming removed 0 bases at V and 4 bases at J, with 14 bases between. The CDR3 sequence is CASSYSNAAPPDTQYF. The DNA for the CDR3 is TGTGCCAGCAGTTACTCGAATGCGGCCCCTCCAGATACGCAGTATTTT.

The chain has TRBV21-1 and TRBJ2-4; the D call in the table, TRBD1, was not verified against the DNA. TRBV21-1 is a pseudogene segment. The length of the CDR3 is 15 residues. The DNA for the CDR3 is TGTGCCAGCAGCAAACGGGGGGCGGGCAAAAACATTCAGTACTTC. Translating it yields CASSKRGAGKNIQYF.